These 18 T cell receptor beta chains originate from one sample sequenced in a study of CD8 T cells in ankylosing spondylitis. One entry per CDR3 protein results from TCRdb running MiXCR on the 5' RACE reads. The data show approximately 220,000 distinct CDR3 sequences, 20% to 30% seen once. Material: blood, either unsorted or a sorted T cell fraction (not recorded which). These receptors all stem from a male donor with ankylosing spondylitis or in good health (not recorded which).

This clonotype came up many times. V usage is TRBV7-3 and J usage is TRBJ2-1; D remains unclear. CDR3 length: 13 residues. The V end lost 3 bases, the J end lost 9 bases, and 12 bases lay between the germline ends. The germline V gene has CDR1 SGHTA and CDR2 FQGTGA. CDR3 in DNA: TGTGCCAGCAGCTTGAGCCTAGGAGCTGAGCAGTTCTTC. Translated: CASSLSLGAEQFF.

This clonotype was detected many times. The J gene is TRBJ1-6, the V gene TRBV20-1; 11 bases are shared with TRBD1. Germline-derived CDR1 and CDR2 are DFQATT and SNEGSKA (reference sequence). With V trimmed by 0 bases and J by 4 bases, 8 bases remained unmatched. The length of the CDR3 is 18 residues. The CDR3: CSARDFGDRGGYNSPLHF. Here the CDR3 DNA reads TGCAGTGCTAGAGATTTCGGGGACAGGGGGGGATATAATTCACCCCTCCACTTT.

There are many counts of this clonotype. The chain links TRBV12-3 or TRBV12-4 to TRBJ2-7, with a tentative D call TRBD1 (6 bases). This CDR3 is 14 amino acids long. The V gene lost 8 bases and the J gene lost 2 bases, with 16 bases spanning the gap. In nucleotides, the CDR3 is TGTGCCAGCGGTTATACAGGGTTCACCTACGAGCAGTACTTC. Amino acid sequence: CASGYTGFTYEQYF.

This clonotype was detected a few times. This chain uses TRBV5-5 with TRBJ2-5, with 7 bases matching TRBD2. The CDR3 covers 15 residues. V was clipped by 5 bases and J by 5 bases; unmatched bases: 12. Germline loops: CDR1 SGHKS, CDR2 YYEKEE (reference sequence). The CDR3 here is CASRAIRGDGETQYF. CDR3 bases: TGTGCCAGCAGGGCTATACGGGGGGACGGGGAGACCCAGTACTTC. The full variable domain, in which reference TRBV5-5 and TRBJ2-5 provide the parts outside the CDR3, is DAGVTQSPTHLIKTRGQQVTLRCSPISGHKSVSWYQQVLGQGPQFIFQYYEKEERGRGNFPDRFSARQFPNYSSELNVNALLLGDSALYLCASRAIRGDGETQYFGPGTRLLVL.

The sample holds a few counts of this clonotype. The chain is built from TRBV5-1 and TRBJ2-7; 9 bases map to TRBD2. The V gene's germline CDR1 is SGHRS and CDR2 YFSETQ. The CDR3 sequence is 16 residues long. With 0 bases clipped from V and 2 bases from J, the junction kept 6 bases outside the gene matches. The CDR3 coding sequence is TGCGCCAGCAGCTTGGTGGCGGGAGGGAAAACCTACGAGCAGTACTTC. This sequence encodes CASSLVAGGKTYEQYF.

The chain uses TRBV15 and TRBJ1-5; perhaps TRBD1 as D (5 bases). The length of the CDR3 is 16 residues. V lost 0 bases, J lost 0 bases, and 9 bases lay in between. From germline, CDR1 is LNHNV and CDR2 YYDKDF (reference sequence). CDR3 bases: TGTGCCACCAGCAGAGATCGGACAAGTAGCAATCAGCCCCAGCATTTT. This encodes CATSRDRTSSNQPQHF.

The chain links TRBV20-1 to TRBJ2-5, with D possibly being TRBD2 (5 bases). The germline V gene has CDR1 DFQATT and CDR2 SNEGSKA (reference sequence). Between the trimmed V and J ends, which lost 5 bases and 3 bases, there was a span of 13 bases. This CDR3 region has 13 residues. CDR3 in amino acids: CSAALGSEETQYF. CDR3 nucleotide sequence: TGCAGTGCTGCACTAGGTAGTGAAGAGACCCAGTACTTC.

This clonotype was seen only a few times. The V call is TRBV7-3, the J call TRBJ2-7; either TRBD1 or TRBD2 may supply D (6 bases each). This CDR3 has 15 amino acids. The V and J ends lost 2 bases and 5 bases respectively, with 16 bases between them. In germline, CDR1 is SGHTA, CDR2 FQGTGA. The CDR3 loop reads CASSLLGGRVDEQYF. In nucleotides, the CDR3 is TGTGCCAGCAGCTTATTGGGGGGCCGGGTAGACGAGCAGTACTTC.

This clonotype showed up many times. The chain combines TRBV3-1 with TRBJ2-5; D might be TRBD1 or TRBD2, each matching 5 bases. The length of the CDR3 is 13 residues. CDR1 is LGHDT, CDR2 YNNKEL, per germline (reference sequence). V was pared by 2 bases and J by 4 bases, with 8 bases between. The CDR3 spells CASSQRGLETQYF. Written as DNA, the CDR3 is TGTGCCAGCAGCCAACGGGGCTTAGAGACCCAGTACTTC.

V is TRBV5-1 and J is TRBJ2-1, with D possibly called TRBD1 or TRBD2 (5 bases each). The CDR3 is 16 amino acids. CDR1 is SGHRS, CDR2 YFSETQ, per germline. V lost 2 bases and J 0 bases, leaving 12 bases between the germline ends. The CDR3 sequence: CASSFYGASSYNEQFF. The CDR3 nucleotides read TGCGCCAGCAGCTTTTACGGGGCTAGCTCCTACAATGAGCAGTTCTTC.

This clonotype was observed a handful of times. The chain links TRBV5-1 to TRBJ2-1; the D call may be TRBD1 or TRBD2 (7 bases each). V was clipped by 1 base and J by 10 bases, with 18 bases between them. The CDR3 spans 15 residues. Germline CDR1 is SGHRS and CDR2 is YFSETQ. The CDR3 region is CASSLNQGGVGEQFF. The CDR3 nucleotides are TGCGCCAGCAGCTTGAACCAGGGGGGGGTGGGCGAGCAGTTCTTC.

This chain links TRBV5-1 with TRBJ1-6; perhaps TRBD1 as D (5 bases). CDR3 length: 14 amino acids. V gave up 4 bases and J gave up 8 bases, with 13 bases separating them. Germline V CDR1 and CDR2: SGHRS, YFSETQ. The CDR3 sequence is CASSVTVDDSPLHF. CDR3 coding DNA: TGCGCCAGCAGCGTGACAGTGGACGATTCACCCCTCCACTTT. Full variable domain (rest looked up from reference TRBV5-1 and TRBJ1-6): KAGVTQTPRYLIKTRGQQVTLSCSPISGHRSVSWYQQTPGQGLQFLFEYFSETQRNKGNFPGRFSGRQFSNSRSEMNVSTLELGDSALYLCASSVTVDDSPLHFGNGTRLTVT.

The V call is TRBV5-1, the J call TRBJ2-3; 11 nucleotides align to TRBD1. Germline trimming cut 4 bases from V and 4 bases from J; bases unmatched to any gene: 11. CDR1 SGHRS and CDR2 YFSETQ come from the germline V gene. This CDR3 has 17 residues. As DNA, the CDR3 is TGCGCCAGCAGCCAAACTGGACAGGGGGCCCGGGCAGATACGCAGTATTTT. This translates into CASSQTGQGARADTQYF.

A few counts support this clonotype. The chain has TRBV5-5 and TRBJ2-1; 8 bases map to TRBD2. The length of the CDR3 is 15 residues. Trimming removed 4 bases from V and 9 bases from J; junction bases left unmatched: 12. Germline-derived CDR1 and CDR2 are SGHKS and YYEKEE (reference sequence). CDR3 region: CASSPSGSGIGEQFF. In nucleotides, the CDR3 is TGTGCCAGCAGCCCCAGCGGGAGCGGTATTGGTGAGCAGTTCTTC.

The chain joins TRBV4-3 to TRBJ2-2, with 8 bases fitting TRBD2. The germline CDR1 and CDR2 sequences are LGHNA and YSLEER. The CDR3 is made up of 18 amino acids. The V segment lost 2 bases and the J segment 5 bases; nucleotides outside the gene matches: 13. In DNA form, the CDR3 reads TGCGCCAGCAGCCAATCTCTAACGGGAGGGCCGAGGACCGGGGAGCTGTTTTTT. Amino acids: CASSQSLTGGPRTGELFF.

This clonotype was seen ten or more times. The rearrangement links TRBV27 to TRBJ2-2, with TRBD2 matching 8 bases. The CDR3 has 17 residues. Germline CDR1 MNHEY, CDR2 SMNVEV (reference sequence). The trim removed 3 bases at V and 0 bases at J, leaving 6 bases unmatched. The CDR3 reads CASSFGAGGTNTGELFF. DNA for the CDR3: TGTGCCAGCAGTTTCGGGGCGGGAGGAACGAACACCGGGGAGCTGTTTTTT.

V and J are TRBV4-2 and TRBJ2-7, with TRBD2 matching 7 bases. Germline-derived CDR1 and CDR2 are LGHNA and YNFKEQ. The CDR3 runs to 14 residues. The J segment lost 6 bases and the V segment lost 1 base, leaving 6 bases of the junction unmatched. CDR3 loop: CASSQASGGFEQYF. CDR3 in DNA: TGTGCCAGCAGCCAAGCTTCGGGAGGTTTCGAGCAGTACTTC.

Many counts were recorded for this clonotype. The chain has TRBV20-1 and TRBJ2-5; a weak D match, TRBD1 (6 bases). Germline V gene sequence: CDR1 DFQATT, CDR2 SNEGSKA (reference sequence). This CDR3 is built from 14 residues. V gave up 1 base and J gave up 5 bases, with 14 bases separating them. CDR3 DNA sequence: TGCAGTGCTAGAGGGTCAGGGGCCACCGAGACCCAGTACTTC. This encodes CSARGSGATETQYF.